This TCR beta chain appears in the sequencing data of a study of T cells in Graves' hyperthyroidism and ophthalmopathy. The length of the CDR3 is 14 residues. The germline V gene has CDR1 MNHEY and CDR2 SMNVEV (reference sequence). Trimming cost V 3 bases and J 4 bases, with 12 bases left between them. It was RNA transcripts that yielded the amplified TCR beta CDR3 regions. Using the HTBI primer set, a first-round RT-PCR was run on the TCR CDR3. In TCRdb, the multiplex PCR reads were re-called with MiXCR into one record per CDR3 protein. The data contain some 600,000 distinct CDR3 sequences, approximately 15% of them singletons. This clonotype occurred many times.

The clonotype comes from a woman aged 25 to 45 with Graves' hyperthyroidism that later progressed to Graves' ophthalmopathy. V usage is TRBV27 and J usage is TRBJ1-2; the D gene is possibly TRBD1 (5 bases). Specimen: blood. The CDR3 region has the DNA TGTGCCAGCAGTTTGGTAAGGGGATCCTATGGCTACACCTTC. Amino acids: CASSLVRGSYGYTF.